This TCR beta chain was identified during a study of control samples from healthy donors and cancer patients. Method: immunoSEQ multiplex PCR; TCRdb's copy keeps in-frame clones and lacks some. The sample records around 140,000 clones, roughly 89% being singletons. On this clone: At one end the junction does not follow the germline gene, possibly because of a read error.

The germline CDR1 and CDR2 sequences are SGHVS and FNYEAQ. The CDR3 is made up of 15 amino acids. The specimen was blood. The sequence was obtained from a man younger than 35 in good health. J is TRBJ1-2 and V is TRBV7-6; 8 bases line up with TRBD1. CDR3 in amino acids: CASSSWTGPNYSYTF. DNA for the CDR3: TGTGCCAGCAGCTCATGGACAGGGCCAAACTATAGCTACACCTTC.